This T cell receptor beta chain was profiled in a study of T cell repertoires in breast cancer. Study-level information: Healthy donors' blood served as controls for breast cancer tumor, lymph node and blood samples.

The length of the CDR3 is 14 residues. Per the germline V gene, CDR1 is MGHRA and CDR2 is YSYEKL. Regarding the study as a whole: TRBV7 predominated among shared TCRs, possibly a bias from eight TRBV7 primers.

The expanded emulsion RT-PCR method captured paired alpha and beta chains from CD8+ T cells. Unpaired genes were suppressed by blocking oligonucleotides during a second nested PCR. TCRdb re-analysed the emulsion pairing reads in MiXCR, keeping a single row per CDR3 protein. Of about 40,000 distinct CDR3 sequences detected, 45% appear once; the ten largest clones hold less than 70%. About this clonotype: Its antigen is not known. Relative to the germline gene, one junction end is altered; a read error may explain this.

The chain employs TRBV4-1 and TRBJ2-7; 7 bases are a match to TRBD1. Input material: CD8+ T cells. This clonotype was sampled from a pool of human donors with breast cancer or a healthy control (not recorded which). This chain's CDR3 is CARSRGEGAGEQYF. DNA for the CDR3: TGCGCCAGGAGCCGCGGCGAGGGGGCAGGGGAGCAGTACTTC.